This T cell receptor (beta chain) derives from a study of cytomegalovirus exposure and HLA in healthy donors. Donors consisted of healthy bone marrow donors. With 60 Vbeta and 13 Jbeta primers, the PCR was carried out. Repertoires were generated with immunoSEQ multiplex PCR, while TCRdb's copy carries only in-frame clones and drops some. Found here are approximately 58,000 clones; the top ten clones hold 9.5% to 15%. From germline, CDR1 is SGHRS and CDR2 YFSETQ. The CDR3 covers 14 residues. Comment on this clone: The antigen remains unidentified.

Study conclusions and caveats: Per a prior analysis, the majority of TCR beta V segments were productive roughly 90% or roughly 30% of the time. Usually a TCR sequence was rare, but some public TCRs were found in many donors. TCR beta sequences numbering under 20,000 were associated with HLA alleles at 0.05 false discovery rate in a later analysis.

The sample taken for sequencing was PBMCs. V and J are TRBV5-1 and TRBJ2-5, with TRBD2 identical over 9 bases. The end of the DNA aligns better with TRBJ2-7, so the J call may be wrong. The TCR comes from a young man in good health and CMV-seropositive. CDR3 in DNA: TGCGCCAGCAGGTTAGCGGGAGCTTCCTACGAGCAGTACTTC. Translated, it gives CASRLAGASYEQYF.